The 26 T cell receptor beta chains below all came from one sample that was sequenced in a study of tumor and adjacent non-tumor tissue in lung cancer. No cell sorting was done before RNA was extracted from the tissue. Distant lung tissue was collected more than 3 cm away from the tumor edge. TCRbeta libraries were built with three rounds of nested PCR, modified from ARM-PCR. Each CDR3 protein gets one entry after TCRdb re-called the multiplex PCR reads with MiXCR. The top ten hold just over 20% of the sample, which has approximately 90,000 distinct CDR3 sequences, around three quarters seen once. Sequencing was carried out using distant non-tumor lung tissue. These receptors originate from a woman aged 45-65 years with non-small cell lung cancer.

This clonotype was seen at least ten times. The genes are TRBV14 and TRBJ2-1; 10 bases are a match to TRBD2. Germline-derived CDR1 and CDR2 are SGHDN and FVKESK. J was trimmed by 3 bases and V by 2 bases; bases with no gene match: 1. This CDR3 is 15 amino acids long. This chain's CDR3 is CASSQPSGSYNEQFF. The CDR3 DNA sequence: TGTGCCAGCAGCCAACCTAGCGGGAGCTACAATGAGCAGTTCTTC.

Worth noting for this clonotype: The junction departs from the called germline gene at one end, perhaps through a read error. In nucleotides, the CDR3 is TGCAGCGCTGAGTTCGCATCACAGAAAACCTACAAGCAGTACTTC. Its protein is CSAEFASQKTYKQYF. The chain combines TRBV29-1 with TRBJ2-7; D is unclear. Germline values: CDR1 SQVTM, CDR2 ANQGSEA. The CDR3 runs 15 residues.

With respect to this clonotype: The CDR3 does not end in the conserved phenylalanine or tryptophan, so this is likely a read error. V and J are TRBV9 and TRBJ2-7; 10 positions match TRBD2. The CDR3 runs to 15 residues. Per germline, CDR1 SGDLS and CDR2 YYNGEE. The trim removed 3 bases at V and 10 bases at J, leaving 13 bases unmatched. The CDR3 DNA is TGTGCCAGCAGCGCCCGTAGCGGGAGGTCTGCCGACCAGTACTTG. Its protein product is CASSARSGRSADQYL.

Points on this clonotype: The CDR3 carries no conserved terminal phenylalanine or tryptophan, so it likely arises from a read error. The CDR3 loop reads CASNKTSTYGQYY. The CDR3 nucleotides read TGTGCCAGCAATAAAACTTCTACCTACGGGCAGTACTAC. The chain links TRBV12-3 or TRBV12-4 to TRBJ2-7; D not certain. The CDR3 has 13 residues.

Concerning this clonotype itself: This may arise from a read error, as a much more abundant clone is one base away. This chain links TRBV28 with TRBJ1-3, with 9 bases lining up with TRBD1. Germline CDR1 is MDHEN and CDR2 is SYDVKM. This CDR3 has 15 residues. The CDR3 DNA follows: TGTGTCAGCAGTGCCTGGGACAGGGCTGGAAACACCATATATTTT. Residues: CVSSAWDRAGNTIYF.

About this clonotype: At one end, the junction sequence differs from germline, possibly due to a read error. The gene calls are TRBV4-2 and TRBJ2-7, with a possible D match to TRBD1 (6 bases). This CDR3 has 15 amino acids. CDR1 and CDR2 (germline): LGHNA, YNFKEQ. The CDR3 DNA sequence: TGTGCCAGCAGCGGGGGCTCCGGTAACGCCTACAAGCAGTACTTC. It specifies CASSGGSGNAYKQYF.

This clonotype was observed a single time. Germline is not matched at one junction end, which may reflect a read error. The chain couples TRBV5-4 to TRBJ2-1, with 8 positions matching TRBD2. Germline values: CDR1 SGHNT, CDR2 YYREEE (reference sequence). The CDR3 totals 13 residues. The CDR3 protein is CASSMLAGNEQFF. CDR3 in DNA: TGTGCCAGCAGCATGCTAGCGGGTAATGAACAGTTCTTC.

This clonotype appeared many times. V is TRBV2 and J is TRBJ2-7; D unclear. There are 11 residues in the CDR3. The ends were cut back, 4 bases at V and 3 bases at J, with 4 bases in the middle. Looked up from germline, CDR1 is SNHLY and CDR2 is FYNNEI. This CDR3 is CASSVRYEQYF. Written as DNA, the CDR3 is TGTGCCAGCAGTGTTCGCTACGAGCAGTACTTC.

The genes are TRBV29-1 and TRBJ2-7, with TRBD1 identical over 12 bases. The germline gives CDR1 SQVTM, CDR2 ANQGSEA. The CDR3 is 13 residues long. Unmatched junction bases numbered 13, after V lost 6 bases and J lost 13 bases. The CDR3: CSVPGQGAYEHYF. In DNA, the CDR3 is TGCAGCGTACCGGGACAGGGGGCGTACGAACATTACTTC.

This rearrangement joins TRBV29-1 to TRBJ2-5; D gene unclear. Germline loops: CDR1 SQVTM, CDR2 ANQGSEA. The ends were cut back, 7 bases at V and 3 bases at J, with 9 bases in the middle. The CDR3 has 11 amino acids. The DNA for the CDR3 is TGCAGCGGTGGATGGGAAGAGACCCAGTACTTC. Protein sequence: CSGGWEETQYF.

A word on this clonotype: The germline gene is not matched at one end of the junction; a read error may be the cause. V and J are TRBV6-1 and TRBJ2-1; the D is unclear. The CDR3 is made up of 12 amino acids. Germline V gene sequence: CDR1 MNHNS, CDR2 SASEGT. CDR3: CASSEQTQWQFF. Written as DNA, the CDR3 is TGCGCCAGCAGTGAACAGACCCAGTGGCAGTTCTTC.

In its sample, this clonotype was seen many times. The chain is built from TRBV29-1 and TRBJ1-2; D gene unclear. The CDR3 runs to 14 residues. The V and J ends lost 6 bases and 0 bases respectively, with 14 bases between them. CDR1 and CDR2 (germline): SQVTM, ANQGSEA. CDR3 DNA sequence: TGCAGCGTCCTCCCCCTGACGGCTAACTATGGCTACACCTTC. Amino acid sequence: CSVLPLTANYGYTF.

This sequence joins TRBV12-3 or TRBV12-4 and TRBJ1-2; D is undetermined. V gave up 10 bases and J gave up 2 bases, with 14 bases separating them. This CDR3 has 13 residues. CDR3 amino acids: CATFPGNNYGYTF. The CDR3 DNA sequence: TGTGCCACCTTCCCCGGTAACAACTATGGCTACACCTTC.

Of note for this clonotype: This sequence may be a read error, since a much larger clone differs from it by one base. The chain recombines TRBV5-6 with TRBJ2-3, with D maybe TRBD2 (6 bases). The CDR3 consists of 16 residues. Germline V gene sequence: CDR1 SGHDT, CDR2 YYEEEE. The CDR3 sequence: CVSSLYRRALTDTQYF. CDR3 nucleotide sequence: TGTGTCAGCAGCTTGTACAGGAGGGCCCTCACAGATACGCAGTATTTT.

This rearrangement joins TRBV5-5 to TRBJ2-7; D not resolved. Germline V gene data show CDR1 as SGHKS and CDR2 as YYEKEE (reference sequence). Trimming took off 0 bases at V and 3 bases at J, with 13 bases between the two ends. This CDR3 contains 15 residues. DNA for the CDR3: TGTGCCAGCAGCTTGGAGGTCACCATCATCTACGAGCAGTACTTC. Residues: CASSLEVTIIYEQYF.

For this clonotype: The junction departs from the called germline gene at one end, perhaps through a read error. The chain joins TRBV29-1 to TRBJ2-5, with TRBD1 as a possible D gene (6 bases). The CDR3 is made up of 16 amino acids. Looked up from germline, CDR1 is SQVTM and CDR2 is ANQGSEA. The CDR3 region is CSVDDPRQAPLETQYF. CDR3 DNA: TGCAGCGTTGACGATCCGAGACAGGCGCCACTAGAGACACAGTACTTC.

A note on this clonotype: Germline is not matched at one junction end, which may reflect a read error. The chain is built from TRBV6-6 and TRBJ1-4, with no clear D. The CDR3 consists of 17 residues. The germline V gene encodes CDR1 MNHNY and CDR2 SVGAGI (reference sequence). The CDR3 region is CASSYPDPPEANEKPFF. The CDR3 DNA is TGTGCAAGCAGTTACCCTGACCCACCGGAAGCTAATGAAAAACCGTTTTTT.

Note on this clonotype: Lacking the conserved final phenylalanine or tryptophan, this CDR3 likely reflects a read error. The chain is built from TRBV28 and TRBJ2-7; D is undetermined. Trimming pared 4 bases from V and 2 bases from J, leaving 21 bases between. Germline assignment: CDR1 MDHEN and CDR2 SYDVKM. The CDR3 consists of 17 residues. The DNA for the CDR3 is TGTGCCAGCAGTTCCATATCGGTTCTCGGCGGTACCTACGAGCAGTACTCC. Translation: CASSSISVLGGTYEQYS.

A remark on this clonotype: One end of the junction fails to match germline, which may point to a read error. The CDR3 DNA is TGTACCTGGTGGCGGAAGAGCTCCTACAATGAGCAGTTCTTC. This gives the protein CTWWRKSSYNEQFF. This sequence joins TRBV30 and TRBJ2-1; no reliable D call. The CDR3 covers 14 residues. Germline V CDR1 and CDR2: GTSNPN, SVGIG (reference sequence).

This clonotype was counted ten times or more. J is TRBJ2-1 and V is TRBV4-1; no reliable D call. CDR1 MGHRA and CDR2 YSYEKL come from the germline V gene. The CDR3 is 16 residues long. Trimming stripped 5 bases from V and 6 bases from J, with 20 bases between. The CDR3 loop reads CASSSLGGPSRNEQFF. The CDR3, as DNA: TGCGCCAGCAGCTCCCTCGGCGGCCCCAGTCGCAATGAGCAGTTCTTC.

Concerning this clonotype: Likely a read error: the CDR3 ends without its conserved phenylalanine or tryptophan. The J gene is TRBJ2-3, the V gene TRBV10-3; the D gene is possibly TRBD1 (6 bases). CDR3 length equals 16 residues. Germline V gene data show CDR1 as ENHRY and CDR2 as SYGVKD. CDR3 sequence reads: CAVSDQARDNTDTQYL. DNA for the CDR3: TGTGCCGTCAGTGACCAAGCTCGGGACAACACAGATACGCAGTATCTT.

Notes on this clonotype: An end of the junction does not agree with germline; a read error may underlie this. The genes are TRBV11-2 and TRBJ2-7; D gene ambiguous. CDR1 SGHAT and CDR2 FQNNGV come from the germline V gene. The CDR3 contains 12 residues. As DNA, the CDR3 is TGTGCCAGCAGCTTAGGGGCTTATGTGCAGTGCTTC. Its translation is CASSLGAYVQCF.

The chain combines TRBV10-1 with TRBJ2-5; perhaps TRBD2 as D (5 bases). Germline V gene lookup returns CDR1 WNHNN and CDR2 SYGVQD (reference sequence). This CDR3 has 16 amino acids. With 5 bases removed from V and 1 base from J, the gap between germline ends came to 17 bases. This CDR3 is CASSPRRAMGQETQYF. CDR3 nucleotides: TGCGCCAGCAGTCCACGGCGGGCCATGGGCCAAGAGACCCAGTACTTC.

A remark on this clonotype: At one end, the junction sequence differs from germline, possibly due to a read error. The chain is built from TRBV5-1 and TRBJ2-5; D unclear. In germline, CDR1 is SGHRS, CDR2 YFSETQ. This CDR3 is built from 13 residues. The CDR3 bases are TGCGCCAGCAGCTTGGAGGGCCAAGATACCCAGTACTTC. Translation: CASSLEGQDTQYF.

With regard to this clonotype: One end of the junction varies from germline; a read error may be responsible. The V call is TRBV6-5, the J call TRBJ2-1; D gene ambiguous. The CDR3 sequence is 17 residues long. CDR1 and CDR2 from the germline V gene are MNHEY and SVGAGI. The CDR3 is CVNSYSFAPSSYNEQSF. CDR3 bases: TGTGTCAACAGTTACTCCTTTGCCCCCAGCTCCTACAATGAGCAGTCCTTC.

Comments on this clonotype: Here the CDR3 omits its conserved ending phenylalanine or tryptophan, so a read error is the likely source. The chain has TRBV11-2 and TRBJ2-7; possible D gene TRBD2, 6 bases. The CDR3 runs 13 residues. In germline, CDR1 is SGHAT, CDR2 FQNNGV. CDR3 DNA: TGTGCCAACAGCTTGGAAACGGGAGCCGAGCAGTACCTC. Translation gives CANSLETGAEQYL.